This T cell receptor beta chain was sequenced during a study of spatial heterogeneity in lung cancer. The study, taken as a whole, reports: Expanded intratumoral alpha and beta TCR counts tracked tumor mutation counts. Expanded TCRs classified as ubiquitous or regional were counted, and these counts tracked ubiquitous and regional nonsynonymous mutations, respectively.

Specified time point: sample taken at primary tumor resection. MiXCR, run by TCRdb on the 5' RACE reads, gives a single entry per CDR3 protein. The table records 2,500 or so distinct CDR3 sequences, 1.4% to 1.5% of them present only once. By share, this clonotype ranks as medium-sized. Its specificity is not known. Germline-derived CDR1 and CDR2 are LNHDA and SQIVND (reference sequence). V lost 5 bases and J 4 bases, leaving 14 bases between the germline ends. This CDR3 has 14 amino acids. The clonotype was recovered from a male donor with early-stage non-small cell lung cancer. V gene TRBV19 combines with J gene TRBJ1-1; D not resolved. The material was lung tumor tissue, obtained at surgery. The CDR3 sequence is CASSPTGFFTEAFF. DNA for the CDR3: TGTGCCAGTAGTCCTACGGGATTCTTCACTGAAGCTTTCTTT.